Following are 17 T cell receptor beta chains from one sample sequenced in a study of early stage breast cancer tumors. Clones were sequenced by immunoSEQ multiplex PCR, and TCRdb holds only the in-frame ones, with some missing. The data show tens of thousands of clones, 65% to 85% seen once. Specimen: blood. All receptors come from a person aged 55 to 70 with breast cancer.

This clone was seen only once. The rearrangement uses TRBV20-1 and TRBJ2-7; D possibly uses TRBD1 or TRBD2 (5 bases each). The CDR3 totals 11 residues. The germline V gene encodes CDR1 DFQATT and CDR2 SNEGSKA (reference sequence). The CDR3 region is CSTSQGDEQYF. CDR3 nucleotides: TGCAGCACGAGTCAGGGAGACGAGCAGTACTTC.

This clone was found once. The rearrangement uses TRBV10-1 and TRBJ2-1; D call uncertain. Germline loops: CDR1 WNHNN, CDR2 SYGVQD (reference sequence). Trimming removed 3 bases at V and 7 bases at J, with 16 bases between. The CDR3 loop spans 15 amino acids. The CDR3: CASSETKGRRNEQFF. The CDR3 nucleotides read TGCGCCAGCAGTGAAACAAAAGGAAGGCGGAATGAGCAGTTCTTC.

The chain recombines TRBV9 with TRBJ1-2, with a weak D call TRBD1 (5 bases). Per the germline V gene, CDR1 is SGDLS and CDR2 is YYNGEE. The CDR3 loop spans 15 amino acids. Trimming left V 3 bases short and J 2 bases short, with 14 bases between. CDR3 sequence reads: CASSAWDPQNYGYTF. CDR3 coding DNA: TGTGCCAGCAGCGCTTGGGACCCTCAAAACTATGGCTACACCTTC.

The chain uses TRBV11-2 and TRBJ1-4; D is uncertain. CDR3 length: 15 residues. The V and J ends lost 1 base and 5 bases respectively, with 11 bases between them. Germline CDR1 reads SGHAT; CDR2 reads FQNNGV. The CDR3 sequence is CASSLGSGRNEKLFF. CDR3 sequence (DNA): TGTGCCAGCAGCTTAGGTTCCGGGAGGAATGAAAAACTGTTTTTT. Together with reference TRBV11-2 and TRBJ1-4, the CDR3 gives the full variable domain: EAGVAQSPRYKIIEKRQSVAFWCNPISGHATLYWYQQILGQGPKLLIQFQNNGVVDDSQLPKDRFSAERLKGVDSTLKIQPAKLEDSAVYLCASSLGSGRNEKLFFGSGTQLSVL.

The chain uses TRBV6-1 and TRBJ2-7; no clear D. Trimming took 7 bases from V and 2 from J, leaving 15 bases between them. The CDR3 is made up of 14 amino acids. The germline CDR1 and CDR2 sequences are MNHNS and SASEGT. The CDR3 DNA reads TGTGCCAGCAATGAGAGACTGGGGACCTACGAGCAGTACTTC. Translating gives CASNERLGTYEQYF.

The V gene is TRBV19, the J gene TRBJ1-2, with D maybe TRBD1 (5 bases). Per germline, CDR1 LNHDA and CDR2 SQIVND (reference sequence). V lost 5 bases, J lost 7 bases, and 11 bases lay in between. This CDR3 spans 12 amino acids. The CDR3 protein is CASSERGFGYTF. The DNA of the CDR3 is TGTGCCAGTAGTGAAAGGGGTTTTGGCTACACCTTC. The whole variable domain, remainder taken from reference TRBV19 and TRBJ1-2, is DGGITQSPKYLFRKEGQNVTLSCEQNLNHDAMYWYRQDPGQGLRLIYYSQIVNDFQKGDIAEGYSVSREKKESFPLTVTSAQKNPTAFYLCASSERGFGYTFGSGTRLTVV.

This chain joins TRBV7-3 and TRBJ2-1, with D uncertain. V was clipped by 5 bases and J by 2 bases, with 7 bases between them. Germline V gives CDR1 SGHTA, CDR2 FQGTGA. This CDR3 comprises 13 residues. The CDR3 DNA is TGTGCCAGCAGCCCCAGCCCCTACAATGAGCAGTTCTTC. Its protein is CASSPSPYNEQFF.

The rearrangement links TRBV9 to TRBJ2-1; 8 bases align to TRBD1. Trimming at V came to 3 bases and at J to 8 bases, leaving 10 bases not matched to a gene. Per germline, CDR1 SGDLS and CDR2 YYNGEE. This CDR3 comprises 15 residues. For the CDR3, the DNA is TGTGCCAGCAGCGCCGCCCAGGGGGCAGTCTATGAGCAGTTCTTC. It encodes CASSAAQGAVYEQFF.

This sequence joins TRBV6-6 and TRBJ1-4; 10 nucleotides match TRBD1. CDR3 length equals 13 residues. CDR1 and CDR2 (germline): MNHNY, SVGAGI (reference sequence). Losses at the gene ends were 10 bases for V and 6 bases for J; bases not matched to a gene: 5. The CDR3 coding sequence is TGTGCCACTCAAGGACAGGGGGATGAAAAACTGTTTTTT. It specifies CATQGQGDEKLFF.

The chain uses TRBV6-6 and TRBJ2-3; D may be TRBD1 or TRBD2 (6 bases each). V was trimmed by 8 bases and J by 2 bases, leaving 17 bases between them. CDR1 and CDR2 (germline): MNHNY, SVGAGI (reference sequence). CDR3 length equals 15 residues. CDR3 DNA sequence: TGTGCCAGCTTTTTCCAGGGGACTTCCACAGATACGCAGTATTTT. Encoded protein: CASFFQGTSTDTQYF.

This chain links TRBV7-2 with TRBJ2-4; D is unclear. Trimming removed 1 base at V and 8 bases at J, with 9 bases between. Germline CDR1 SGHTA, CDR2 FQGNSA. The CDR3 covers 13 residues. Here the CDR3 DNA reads TGTGCCAGCAGCTTAGGTCCGGCCGACATTCAGTACTTC. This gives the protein CASSLGPADIQYF.

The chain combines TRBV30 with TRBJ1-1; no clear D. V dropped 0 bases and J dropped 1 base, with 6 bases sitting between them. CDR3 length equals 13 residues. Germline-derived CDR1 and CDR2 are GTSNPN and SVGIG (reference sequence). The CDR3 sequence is CAWSVSENTEAFF. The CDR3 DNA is TGTGCCTGGAGTGTCTCGGAGAACACTGAAGCTTTCTTT.

The DNA for the CDR3 is TGCGCCAGCAGCCAGGGGGGGTACCAAGAGACCCAGTACTTC. Its translation is CASSQGGYQETQYF. V and J are TRBV4-1 and TRBJ2-5; 7 nucleotides align to TRBD2. Looked up from germline, CDR1 is MGHRA and CDR2 is YSYEKL. V shed 3 bases, J shed 0 bases, and the junction held 1 base outside the gene matches. The CDR3 is 14 residues long.

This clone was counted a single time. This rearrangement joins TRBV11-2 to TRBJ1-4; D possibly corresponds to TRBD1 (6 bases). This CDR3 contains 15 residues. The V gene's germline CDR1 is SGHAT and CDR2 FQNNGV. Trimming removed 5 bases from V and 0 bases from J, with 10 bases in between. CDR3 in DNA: TGTGCCAGCAGCCGGACAGTTGCAACTAATGAAAAACTGTTTTTT. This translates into CASSRTVATNEKLFF.

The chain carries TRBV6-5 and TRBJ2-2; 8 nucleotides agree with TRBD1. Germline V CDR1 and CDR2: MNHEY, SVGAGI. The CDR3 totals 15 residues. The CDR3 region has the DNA TGTGCTTCCAGGGAGTACAGGGGGATCTCCGGGGAGCTGTTTTTT. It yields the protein CASREYRGISGELFF.

The CDR3 loop reads CSVGAGRSTEAFF. The CDR3 DNA reads as TGCAGCGTTGGGGCGGGTAGGAGCACTGAAGCTTTCTTT. The chain links TRBV29-1 to TRBJ1-1; D not resolved. CDR1 and CDR2 from the germline V gene are SQVTM and ANQGSEA. CDR3 length: 13 residues. V lost 4 bases and J lost 4, with 13 bases in between.

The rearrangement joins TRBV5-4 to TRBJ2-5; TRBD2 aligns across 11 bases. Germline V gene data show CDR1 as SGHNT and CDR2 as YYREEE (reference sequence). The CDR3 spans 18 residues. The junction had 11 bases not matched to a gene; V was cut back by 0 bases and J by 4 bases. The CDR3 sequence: CASSLAGVAGGPGETQYF. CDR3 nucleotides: TGTGCCAGCAGCTTGGCCGGGGTAGCGGGGGGGCCAGGAGAGACCCAGTACTTC.